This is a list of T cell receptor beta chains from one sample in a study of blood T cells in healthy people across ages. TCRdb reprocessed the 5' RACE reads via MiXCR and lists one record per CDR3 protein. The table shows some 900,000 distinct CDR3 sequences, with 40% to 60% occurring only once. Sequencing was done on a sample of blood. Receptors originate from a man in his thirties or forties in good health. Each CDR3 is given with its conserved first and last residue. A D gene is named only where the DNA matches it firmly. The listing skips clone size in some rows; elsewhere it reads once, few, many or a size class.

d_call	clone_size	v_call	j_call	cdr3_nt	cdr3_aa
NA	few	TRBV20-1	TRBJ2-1	TGCAGTGCTTCCCCCGTGACAGATGACTACAATGAGCAGTTCTTC	CSASPVTDDYNEQFF
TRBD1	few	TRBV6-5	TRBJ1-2	TGTGCCAGCACTAGGTCGCCCCTTGACAGGGGACACGGCTACACCTTC	CASTRSPLDRGHGYTF
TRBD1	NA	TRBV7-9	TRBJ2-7	TGTGCCAGCAGCAAAAGGGGACAGGGCACCTTTAGCTCCTACAATGAGCAGTACTTC	CASSKRGQGTFSSYNEQYF
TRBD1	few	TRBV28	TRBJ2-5	TGTGCCAGCAGTATCCCGACAGGGGATATCCAAGAGACCCAGTACTTC	CASSIPTGDIQETQYF
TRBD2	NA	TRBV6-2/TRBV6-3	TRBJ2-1	TGTGCCAGCAGGAGCGGGGGGTCAGGGAACAATGAGCAGTTCTTC	CASRSGGSGNNEQFF
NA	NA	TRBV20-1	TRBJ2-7	TGCAGTGCTAGAAGTTGGCAAGGTGTCTACGAGCAGTACTTC	CSARSWQGVYEQYF
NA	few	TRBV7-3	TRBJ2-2	TGTGCCAGCAGCTTAACGGCCAGCACCGGGGAGCTGTTTTTT	CASSLTASTGELFF
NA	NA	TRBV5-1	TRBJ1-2	TGCGCCAGCAGCGGCGACACCTATAACTATGGCTACACCTTC	CASSGDTYNYGYTF
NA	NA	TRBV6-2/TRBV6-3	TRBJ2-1	TGTGCCAGCAGGGGGGGTTATAAAGACAATGAGCAGTTCTTC	CASRGGYKDNEQFF
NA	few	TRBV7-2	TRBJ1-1	TGTGCCAGCAGCGCAATTATCGGGAATATGAACACTGAAGCTTTCTTT	CASSAIIGNMNTEAFF
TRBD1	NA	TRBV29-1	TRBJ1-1	TGCAGCGTCGCCAGGGGGAGCACTGAAGCTTTCTTT	CSVARGSTEAFF
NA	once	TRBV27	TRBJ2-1	TGCGCCAGCAGTTCCCGGGACAAATGGAACAATGAGCAGTTCTTC	CASSSRDKWNNEQFF
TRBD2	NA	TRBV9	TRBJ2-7	TGTGCCAGCAGCTCTATAGCGGGCGGAGGTGAGCAGTACTTC	CASSSIAGGGEQYF
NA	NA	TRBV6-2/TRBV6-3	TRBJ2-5	TGTGCCAGCAGTTACAGGGGGAGCTCATGGACCCAGTACTTC	CASSYRGSSWTQYF
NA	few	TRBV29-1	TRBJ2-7	TGCAGCGTTGAAGATGGGGCGGGGAGCTACGAGCAGTACTTC	CSVEDGAGSYEQYF
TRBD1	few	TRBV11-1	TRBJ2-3	TGTGCCAGCAGCTTAGGGGACAGGGGGCGCGGCACAGATACGCAGTATTTT	CASSLGDRGRGTDTQYF
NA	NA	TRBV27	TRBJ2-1	TGTGCCAGCAGTTTAAGGGAAGACTACAATGAGCAGTTCTTC	CASSLREDYNEQFF
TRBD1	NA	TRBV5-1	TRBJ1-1	TGCGCCAGCAGCTCTAGGGGACAGGGGTCAAGCTGGGCTGAAGCTTTCTTT	CASSSRGQGSSWAEAFF
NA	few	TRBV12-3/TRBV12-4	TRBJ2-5	TGTGCCAGCAGCCTCCTGGGACCGGCAGAAGAGACCCAGTACTTC	CASSLLGPAEETQYF
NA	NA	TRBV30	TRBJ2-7	TGTGCCTGGAGTGTACTCGGAGCAATAGAGATCCAGTACTTC	CAWSVLGAIEIQYF
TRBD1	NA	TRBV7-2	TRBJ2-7	TGTGCCAGCACTAGGGGGCTGAGTTACGAGCAGTACTTC	CASTRGLSYEQYF
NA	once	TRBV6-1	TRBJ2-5	TGTGCCAGCAGTGAACAGGGAGTGGGAGAGACCCAGTACTTC	CASSEQGVGETQYF
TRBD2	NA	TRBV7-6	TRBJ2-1	TGTGCCAGCAGCTTCTCTAGCGGGGGGGCTCGTGAGCAGTTCTTC	CASSFSSGGAREQFF
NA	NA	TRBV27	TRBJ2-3	TGTGCCAGCAGTGAACGGGACACGACTTCGGATACGCAGTATTTT	CASSERDTTSDTQYF
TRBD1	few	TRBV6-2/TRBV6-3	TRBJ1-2	TGTGCCAGCCGGACAGGCCCAGATGCAGGAGGCTACACCTTC	CASRTGPDAGGYTF
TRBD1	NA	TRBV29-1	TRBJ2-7	TGCAGCGTTGAAGAGACAGGGGGGATCTCCTACGAGCAGTACTTC	CSVEETGGISYEQYF
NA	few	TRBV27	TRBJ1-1	TGTGCCAGCAGTTTTTCGGCAGCGGGGAACACTGAAGCTTTCTTT	CASSFSAAGNTEAFF
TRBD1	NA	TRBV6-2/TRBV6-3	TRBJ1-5	TGTGCCAGCAGCGATCGGACAGGGACCCAGCCCCAGCATTTT	CASSDRTGTQPQHF
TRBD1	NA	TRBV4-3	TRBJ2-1	TGCGCCAGCAGCCAAGAACCCACGGACAGGTTCTACAATGAGCAGTTCTTC	CASSQEPTDRFYNEQFF
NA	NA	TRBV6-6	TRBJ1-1	TGTGCCAGCAGTCGACACGGCGTGGGATACACTGAAGCTTTCTTT	CASSRHGVGYTEAFF
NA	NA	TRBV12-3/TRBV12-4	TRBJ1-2	TGTGCCAGCAGTTTGGAGGAAAGCTATGGCTACACCTTC	CASSLEESYGYTF
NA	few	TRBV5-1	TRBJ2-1	TGCGCCAGCAGCCCTGGGACGGAAACTGAGCAGTTCTTC	CASSPGTETEQFF
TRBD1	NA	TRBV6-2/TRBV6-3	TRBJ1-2	TGTGCCAGCACCCGGGGATCGACAGGGGGCAACTATGGCTACACCTTC	CASTRGSTGGNYGYTF
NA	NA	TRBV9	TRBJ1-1	TGTGCCAGCAGCGTAGCTACCTCGAATGAAGCTTTCTTT	CASSVATSNEAFF
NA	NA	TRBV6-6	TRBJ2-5	TGTGCCAGCAGTTACGCAAAGGGGATTCAAGAGACCCAGTACTTC	CASSYAKGIQETQYF
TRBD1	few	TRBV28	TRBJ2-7	TGTGCCAGCACCATGGGACAGGGGGCATACGAGCAGTACTTC	CASTMGQGAYEQYF
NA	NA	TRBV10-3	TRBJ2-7	TGTGCCATCAGCCCAACAGCGACCGACTACGAGCAGTACTTC	CAISPTATDYEQYF
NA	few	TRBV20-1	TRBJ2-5	TGCACTTCCTCGCCGGGACACCGGGAGACCCAGTACTTC	CTSSPGHRETQYF
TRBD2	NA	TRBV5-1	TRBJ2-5	TGCGCCAGCAGCCTAGCTAGCGGGGGGACACAAGAGACCCAGTACTTC	CASSLASGGTQETQYF
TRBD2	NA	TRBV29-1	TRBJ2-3	TGCAGCGCCGACGGACTAGCGGGGGATAGCACAGATACGCAGTATTTT	CSADGLAGDSTDTQYF
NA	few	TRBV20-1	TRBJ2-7	TGCAGTGCTAGAACCTCCGGGACTCTCCCCTACGAGCAGTACTTC	CSARTSGTLPYEQYF
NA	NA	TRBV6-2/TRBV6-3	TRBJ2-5	TGTGCCATCGACGGTTTGGGCCACGAGACCCAGTACTTC	CAIDGLGHETQYF
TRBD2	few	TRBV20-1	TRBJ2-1	TGCAGTGCTAGCGCTCTATTTAGCGGGGGCGGCTCCTACAATGAGCAGTTCTTC	CSASALFSGGGSYNEQFF
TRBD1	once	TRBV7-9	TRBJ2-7	TGTGCCAGCAGAGATGAACCGGGACAGATCTACGAGCAGTACTTC	CASRDEPGQIYEQYF
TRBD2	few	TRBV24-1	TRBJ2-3	TGTGCCACCAGTCCTAGCGGTGGGACAGATACGCAGTATTTT	CATSPSGGTDTQYF
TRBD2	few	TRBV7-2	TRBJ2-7	TGTGCCAGCAGTATCGGCGGGGGGGCGAGGTACGAGCAGTACTTC	CASSIGGGARYEQYF
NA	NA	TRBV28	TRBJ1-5	TGTGCCAGCAGTTTCAGACCATCGGGGGGTCAGCCCCAGCATTTT	CASSFRPSGGQPQHF
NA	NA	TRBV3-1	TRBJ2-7	TGTGCCAGCAGCCAAGCCCCCCGGGTCTACGAGCAGTACTTC	CASSQAPRVYEQYF
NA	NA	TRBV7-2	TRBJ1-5	TGTGCCAGCAGCTTAGGGGGAGGGAATCTGCCCCAGCATTTT	CASSLGGGNLPQHF
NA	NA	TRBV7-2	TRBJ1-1	TGTGCCAGCAGCTTAGAGGAGGGGTACACTGAAGCTTTCTTT	CASSLEEGYTEAFF